Here is one TCR beta chain with its context. What it recognizes is unknown. The entry originates in a study of cytomegalovirus exposure and HLA in healthy donors. Study-wide findings and caveats: TCR association rates varied by HLA locus in a later analysis, with DRB1 highest and HLA-C lowest.

Germline V lookup: CDR1 SGHRS, CDR2 YFSETQ. J was trimmed by 3 bases and V by 0 bases; bases with no gene match: 8. This CDR3 is 17 amino acids long. The PCR used 60 Vbeta and 13 Jbeta primers. Measured with immunoSEQ multiplex PCR; TCRdb has only the in-frame clones, and not every one. The data show 150,000 to 200,000 clones, about 75% seen once. The chain joins TRBV5-1 to TRBJ2-3, with 9 bases identical to TRBD1. The source material was PBMCs. This TCR came from a male donor in good health and CMV-seronegative. This CDR3 reads CASSLGLGTGMTDTQYF. CDR3 DNA sequence: TGCGCCAGCAGCTTGGGGTTAGGGACAGGGATGACAGATACGCAGTATTTT.